These T cell receptor beta chains were read from a single sample in a study of type 1 regulatory T cells. These TCRs' antigens remain unknown. In TCRdb, the reads were re-called with MiXCR into one record per CDR3 protein. The data hold 63,000 or so distinct CDR3 sequences, with roughly 49% observed a single time. The sample taken for sequencing was cultured non-Tr1 T cells, either the whole culture or a sorted T cell fraction (not recorded which). Every receptor here comes from a human donor in good health. CDR3s include the opening cysteine and the closing phenylalanine or tryptophan. The D gene is left open where the match is weak. Size values are once, few and many counts, or a class for expanded clones, and some rows have none.

V gene: TRBV5-4
J gene: TRBJ2-5
D gene: .
clone size: few
CDR3 DNA: TGTGCCAGCAGCTACGGCGGCGGAGAGACCCAGTACTTC
CDR3 protein: CASSYGGGETQYF

V gene: TRBV2
J gene: TRBJ1-5
D gene: TRBD1
clone size: .
CDR3 DNA: TGTGCCAGTGGGCGGGACAGCTATCAGCCCCAGCATTTT
CDR3 protein: CASGRDSYQPQHF

V gene: TRBV10-3
J gene: TRBJ2-1
D gene: .
clone size: .
CDR3 DNA: TGTGCCATCAGCCCGCGGAGCGGTGAGCAGTTCTTC
CDR3 protein: CAISPRSGEQFF

V gene: TRBV19
J gene: TRBJ2-3
D gene: .
clone size: once
CDR3 DNA: TGTGCCAGTAGTAAGGGGGTCATTGACACAGATACGCAGTATTTT
CDR3 protein: CASSKGVIDTDTQYF

V gene: TRBV5-1
J gene: TRBJ1-6
D gene: TRBD1
clone size: .
CDR3 DNA: TGCGCCAGCAGCGTGGACAGGGGACGTTCACCCCTCCACTTT
CDR3 protein: CASSVDRGRSPLHF

V gene: TRBV6-1
J gene: TRBJ2-3
D gene: .
clone size: .
CDR3 DNA: TGTGCCAGCAGTGACTATACGCAGTATTTT
CDR3 protein: CASSDYTQYF

V gene: TRBV5-1
J gene: TRBJ1-2
D gene: .
clone size: .
CDR3 DNA: TGCGCCAGCAGCTTGGCCAGAGGACCCAACAACTATGGCTACACCTTC
CDR3 protein: CASSLARGPNNYGYTF

V gene: TRBV7-9
J gene: TRBJ2-2
D gene: TRBD1
clone size: .
CDR3 DNA: TGTGCCAGCAGCGAATGGACAGGGGACGCCGGGGAGCTGTTTTTT
CDR3 protein: CASSEWTGDAGELFF

V gene: TRBV12-3/TRBV12-4
J gene: TRBJ1-2
D gene: .
clone size: .
CDR3 DNA: TGTGCCAGCAGTTTAATTGGGACAACCGACTATGGCTACACCTTC
CDR3 protein: CASSLIGTTDYGYTF

V gene: TRBV2
J gene: TRBJ2-3
D gene: .
clone size: once
CDR3 DNA: TGTGCCAGCTTGAGAGGGACTCATAACTCGATGGATACGCAGTATTTT
CDR3 protein: CASLRGTHNSMDTQYF

V gene: TRBV20-1
J gene: TRBJ2-7
D gene: .
clone size: .
CDR3 DNA: TGCAGTGCTAGATCCCCAAGCGCCTACTACGAGCAGTACTTC
CDR3 protein: CSARSPSAYYEQYF

V gene: TRBV10-3
J gene: TRBJ1-2
D gene: TRBD1
clone size: .
CDR3 DNA: TGTGCCATCAGTGAGGGCAGGGGGGATGGCTGCACCTTC
CDR3 protein: CAISEGRGDGCTF

V gene: TRBV30
J gene: TRBJ1-4
D gene: .
clone size: .
CDR3 DNA: TGTGCCTGGAGGTCGGAGCCCCGCCGGGAACTGTTTTTT
CDR3 protein: CAWRSEPRRELFF

V gene: TRBV7-2
J gene: TRBJ1-2
D gene: TRBD1
clone size: .
CDR3 DNA: TGTGCCAGCAGCCGCGGGACAGGGAGGAACTACACCTTC
CDR3 protein: CASSRGTGRNYTF

V gene: TRBV5-1
J gene: TRBJ2-3
D gene: .
clone size: few
CDR3 DNA: TGCGCCAGCGAAGCAGGGCTTAGCGCAGATACGCAGTATTTT
CDR3 protein: CASEAGLSADTQYF

V gene: TRBV6-6
J gene: TRBJ1-5
D gene: .
clone size: .
CDR3 DNA: TGTGCCAGCAGTTACGGGTACCCTAGCAATCAGCCCCAGCATTTT
CDR3 protein: CASSYGYPSNQPQHF

V gene: TRBV6-1
J gene: TRBJ2-1
D gene: .
clone size: many
CDR3 DNA: TGTGCCAGCCTCCGGGATGCGGTTCAGCAGTTCTTC
CDR3 protein: CASLRDAVQQFF

V gene: TRBV4-1
J gene: TRBJ2-7
D gene: .
clone size: .
CDR3 DNA: TGCGCCAGCAGCGCGAGTGAAGGGGCCTACGAGCAGTACTTC
CDR3 protein: CASSASEGAYEQYF

V gene: TRBV20-1
J gene: TRBJ2-5
D gene: TRBD2
clone size: .
CDR3 DNA: TGCAGTGCTAGTTCCCCGGGAGGGAAAGAGACCCAGTACTTC
CDR3 protein: CSASSPGGKETQYF

V gene: TRBV7-8
J gene: TRBJ1-2
D gene: .
clone size: .
CDR3 DNA: TGTGCCAGCAGCCACGACAGCTATGGCTACACCTTC
CDR3 protein: CASSHDSYGYTF

V gene: TRBV2
J gene: TRBJ1-1
D gene: .
clone size: .
CDR3 DNA: TGTGCCAGCACACCGTTCCGGGACATGAACACTGAAGCTTTCTTT
CDR3 protein: CASTPFRDMNTEAFF

V gene: TRBV3-1
J gene: TRBJ2-7
D gene: TRBD1
clone size: .
CDR3 DNA: TGTGCCAGCAGCCCCACAGGGGGGAGAAACGAGCAGTACTTC
CDR3 protein: CASSPTGGRNEQYF

V gene: TRBV12-3/TRBV12-4
J gene: TRBJ1-1
D gene: TRBD1
clone size: .
CDR3 DNA: TGTGCCAGCAGTTCTCACCGGGACAGGGGCACTGAAGCTTTCTTT
CDR3 protein: CASSSHRDRGTEAFF

V gene: TRBV7-3
J gene: TRBJ1-5
D gene: .
clone size: .
CDR3 DNA: TGTGCCAGCAACTTACAAGGGACCCTAGCTCAGCCCCAGCATTTT
CDR3 protein: CASNLQGTLAQPQHF

V gene: TRBV7-3
J gene: TRBJ2-2
D gene: .
clone size: few
CDR3 DNA: TGTGCCAGCAGCTTAAGCAGGACGAACACCGGGGAGCTGTTTTTT
CDR3 protein: CASSLSRTNTGELFF

V gene: TRBV11-2
J gene: TRBJ1-4
D gene: TRBD1
clone size: .
CDR3 DNA: TGTGCCAGCAGCGACGGACAGGCTGAGATATGGGAAAAACTGTTTTTT
CDR3 protein: CASSDGQAEIWEKLFF

V gene: TRBV5-1
J gene: TRBJ1-1
D gene: .
clone size: .
CDR3 DNA: TGCGCCAGCAGCTTGAGCCCCGGGGTAGAGACTGAAGCTTTCTTT
CDR3 protein: CASSLSPGVETEAFF

V gene: TRBV20-1
J gene: TRBJ2-2
D gene: .
clone size: few
CDR3 DNA: TGCAGTGCTCCCCGTTTTGGCAGGGACACCGGGGAGCTGTTTTTT
CDR3 protein: CSAPRFGRDTGELFF

V gene: TRBV7-2
J gene: TRBJ2-1
D gene: TRBD2
clone size: .
CDR3 DNA: TGTGCCAGCAGCTTAGCTAGCGGGGGGGCCACCTACAATGAGCAGTTCTTC
CDR3 protein: CASSLASGGATYNEQFF

V gene: TRBV25-1
J gene: TRBJ1-4
D gene: .
clone size: .
CDR3 DNA: TGTGCCAGCAGTGAGGCGATATCCGCCGGGGGCACTAATGAAAAACTGTTTTTT
CDR3 protein: CASSEAISAGGTNEKLFF